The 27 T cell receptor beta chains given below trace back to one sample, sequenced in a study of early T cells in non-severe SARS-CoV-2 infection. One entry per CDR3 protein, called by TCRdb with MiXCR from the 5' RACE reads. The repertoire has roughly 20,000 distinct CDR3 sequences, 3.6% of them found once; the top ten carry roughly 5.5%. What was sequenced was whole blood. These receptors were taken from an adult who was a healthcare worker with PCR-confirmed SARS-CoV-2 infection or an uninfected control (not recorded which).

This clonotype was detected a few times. This CDR3 reads CASSLDFKNIQYF. The DNA for the CDR3 is TGTGCCAGCAGCTTAGACTTCAAAAACATTCAGTACTTC. The rearrangement uses TRBV11-3 and TRBJ2-4; D unclear. The CDR3 extends over 13 amino acids. Trimming pared 0 bases from V and 3 bases from J, leaving 3 bases between. The germline V gene encodes CDR1 SGHNT and CDR2 YENEEA.

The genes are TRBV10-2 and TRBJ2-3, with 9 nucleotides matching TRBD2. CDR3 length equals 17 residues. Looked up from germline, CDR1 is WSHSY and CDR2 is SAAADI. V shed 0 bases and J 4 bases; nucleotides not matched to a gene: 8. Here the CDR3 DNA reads TGCGCCAGCAGTGAGTCTGGCGGGGGGGGAGTTGCAGATACGCAGTATTTT. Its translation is CASSESGGGGVADTQYF.

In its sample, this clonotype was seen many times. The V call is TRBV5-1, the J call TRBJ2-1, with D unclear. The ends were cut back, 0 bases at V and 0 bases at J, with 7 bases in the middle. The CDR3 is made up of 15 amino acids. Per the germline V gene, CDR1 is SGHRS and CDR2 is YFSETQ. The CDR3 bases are TGCGCCAGCAGCTTGGTCGTCCTCTCCTACAATGAGCAGTTCTTC. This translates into CASSLVVLSYNEQFF.

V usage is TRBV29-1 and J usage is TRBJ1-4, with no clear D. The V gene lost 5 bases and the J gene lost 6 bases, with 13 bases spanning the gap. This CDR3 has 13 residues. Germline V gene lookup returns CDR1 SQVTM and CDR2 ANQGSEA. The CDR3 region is CSVRGGMDEKLFF. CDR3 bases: TGCAGCGTTCGGGGAGGGATGGATGAAAAACTGTTTTTT. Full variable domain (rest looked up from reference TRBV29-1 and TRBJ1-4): SAVISQKPSRDICQRGTSLTIQCQVDSQVTMMFWYRQQPGQSLTLIATANQGSEATYESGFVIDKFPISRPNLTFSTLTVSNMSPEDSSIYLCSVRGGMDEKLFFGSGTQLSVL.

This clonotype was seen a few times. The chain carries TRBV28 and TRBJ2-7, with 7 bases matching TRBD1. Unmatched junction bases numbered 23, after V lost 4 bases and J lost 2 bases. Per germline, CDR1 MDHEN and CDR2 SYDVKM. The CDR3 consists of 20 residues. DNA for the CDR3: TGTGCCAGCAGTTCTTGGGCGGTACACTCGGGACAGCAAAACCCCTACGAGCAGTACTTC. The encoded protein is CASSSWAVHSGQQNPYEQYF.

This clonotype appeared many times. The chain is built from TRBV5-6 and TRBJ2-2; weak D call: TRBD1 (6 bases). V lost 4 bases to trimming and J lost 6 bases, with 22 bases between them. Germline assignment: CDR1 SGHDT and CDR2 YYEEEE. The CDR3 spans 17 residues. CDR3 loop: CASSPRPPQGKAGELFF. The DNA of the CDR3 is TGTGCCAGCAGCCCCCGCCCCCCCCAGGGGAAGGCCGGGGAGCTGTTTTTT.

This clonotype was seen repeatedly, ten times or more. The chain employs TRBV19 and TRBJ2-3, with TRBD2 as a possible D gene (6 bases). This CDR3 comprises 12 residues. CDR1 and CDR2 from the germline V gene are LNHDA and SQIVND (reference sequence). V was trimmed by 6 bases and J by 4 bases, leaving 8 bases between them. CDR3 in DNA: TGTGCCAGTAGCCGACTAGCAGATACGCAGTATTTT. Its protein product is CASSRLADTQYF. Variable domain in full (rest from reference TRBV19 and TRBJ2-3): DGGITQSPKYLFRKEGQNVTLSCEQNLNHDAMYWYRQDPGQGLRLIYYSQIVNDFQKGDIAEGYSVSREKKESFPLTVTSAQKNPTAFYLCASSRLADTQYFGPGTRLTVL.

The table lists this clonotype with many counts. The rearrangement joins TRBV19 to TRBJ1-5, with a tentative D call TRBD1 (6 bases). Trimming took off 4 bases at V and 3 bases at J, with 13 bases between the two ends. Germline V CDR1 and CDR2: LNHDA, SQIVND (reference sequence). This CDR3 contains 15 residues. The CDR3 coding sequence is TGTGCCAGTAGTAAGGGACAAGCCCTCAATCAGCCCCAGCATTTT. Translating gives CASSKGQALNQPQHF.

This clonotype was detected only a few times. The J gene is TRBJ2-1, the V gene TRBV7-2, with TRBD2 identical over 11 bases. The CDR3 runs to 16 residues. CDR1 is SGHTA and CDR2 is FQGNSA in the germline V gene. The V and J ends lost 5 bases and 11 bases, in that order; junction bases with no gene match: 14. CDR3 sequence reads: CASSQKLAGEIAKQFF. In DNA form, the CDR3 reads TGTGCCAGCAGCCAAAAACTAGCGGGAGAAATTGCGAAGCAGTTCTTC.

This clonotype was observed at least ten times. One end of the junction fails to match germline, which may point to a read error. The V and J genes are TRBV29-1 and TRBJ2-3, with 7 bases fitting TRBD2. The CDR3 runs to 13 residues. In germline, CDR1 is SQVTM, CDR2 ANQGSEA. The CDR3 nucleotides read TGCAGCGTTAAAGAGGGAGGGCCCGATACGCAGTATTTT. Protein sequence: CSVKEGGPDTQYF.

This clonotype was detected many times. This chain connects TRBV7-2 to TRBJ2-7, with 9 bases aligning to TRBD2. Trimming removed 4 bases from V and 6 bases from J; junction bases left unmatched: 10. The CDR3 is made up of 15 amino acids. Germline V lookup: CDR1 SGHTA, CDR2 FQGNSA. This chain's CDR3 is CASSSFSSGAGEQYF. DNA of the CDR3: TGTGCCAGCAGCTCGTTTTCTAGCGGGGCTGGCGAGCAGTACTTC.

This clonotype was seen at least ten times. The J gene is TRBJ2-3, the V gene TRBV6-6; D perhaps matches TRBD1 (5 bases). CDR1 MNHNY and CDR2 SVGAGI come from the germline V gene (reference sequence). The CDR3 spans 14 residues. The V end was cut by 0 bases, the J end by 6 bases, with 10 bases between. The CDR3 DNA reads TGTGCCAGCAGTTACTCGGCTAGGGGCGATACGCAGTATTTT. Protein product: CASSYSARGDTQYF.

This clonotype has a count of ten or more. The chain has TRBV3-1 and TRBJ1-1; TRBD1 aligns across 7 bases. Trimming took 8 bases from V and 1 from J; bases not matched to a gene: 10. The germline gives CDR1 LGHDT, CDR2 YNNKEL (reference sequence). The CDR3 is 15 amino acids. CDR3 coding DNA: TGTGCCAGCGTTCCGAAGGGACAGACGAACACTGAAGCTTTCTTT. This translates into CASVPKGQTNTEAFF.

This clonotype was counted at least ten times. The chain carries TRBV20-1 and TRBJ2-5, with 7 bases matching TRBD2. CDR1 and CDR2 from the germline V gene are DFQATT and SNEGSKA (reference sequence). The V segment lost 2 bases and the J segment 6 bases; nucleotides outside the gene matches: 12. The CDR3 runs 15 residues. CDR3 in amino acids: CSARTVAGAGKTQYF. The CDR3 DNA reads TGCAGTGCTAGAACGGTCGCGGGAGCGGGGAAGACCCAGTACTTC.

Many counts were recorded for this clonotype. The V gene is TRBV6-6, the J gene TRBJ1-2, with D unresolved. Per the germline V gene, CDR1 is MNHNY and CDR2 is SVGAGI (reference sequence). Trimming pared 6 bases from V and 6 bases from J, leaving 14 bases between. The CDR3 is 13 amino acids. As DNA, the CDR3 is TGTGCCAGCAGCCCGAGGGTGTGGGATGGCTACACCTTC. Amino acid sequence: CASSPRVWDGYTF.

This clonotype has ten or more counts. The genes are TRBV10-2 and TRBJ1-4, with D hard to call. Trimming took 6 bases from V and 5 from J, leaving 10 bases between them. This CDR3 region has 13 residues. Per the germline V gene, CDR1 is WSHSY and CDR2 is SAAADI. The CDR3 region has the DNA TGCGCCAGCAGGCCGGGCAGGAATGAAAAACTGTTTTTT. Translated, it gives CASRPGRNEKLFF.

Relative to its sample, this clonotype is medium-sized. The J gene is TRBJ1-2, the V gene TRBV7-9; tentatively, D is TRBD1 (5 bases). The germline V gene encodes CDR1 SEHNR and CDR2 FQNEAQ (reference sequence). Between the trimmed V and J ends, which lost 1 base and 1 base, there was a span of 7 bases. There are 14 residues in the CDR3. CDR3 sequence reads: CASSLEGFNYGYTF. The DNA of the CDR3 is TGTGCCAGCAGCTTAGAGGGGTTTAACTATGGCTACACCTTC.

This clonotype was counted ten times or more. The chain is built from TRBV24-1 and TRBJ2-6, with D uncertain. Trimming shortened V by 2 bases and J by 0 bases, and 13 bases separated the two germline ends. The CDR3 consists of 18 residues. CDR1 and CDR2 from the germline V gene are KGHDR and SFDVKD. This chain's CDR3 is CATSDSVSDPSGANVLTF. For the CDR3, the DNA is TGTGCCACCAGTGATTCTGTCAGTGACCCCTCTGGGGCCAACGTCCTGACTTTC.

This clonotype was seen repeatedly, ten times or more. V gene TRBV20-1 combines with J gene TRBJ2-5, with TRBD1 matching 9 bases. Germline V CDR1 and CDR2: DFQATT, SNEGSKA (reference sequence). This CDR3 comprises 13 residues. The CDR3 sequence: CGQTGQGIETQYF. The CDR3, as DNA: TGCGGACAAACGGGACAGGGCATAGAGACCCAGTACTTC.

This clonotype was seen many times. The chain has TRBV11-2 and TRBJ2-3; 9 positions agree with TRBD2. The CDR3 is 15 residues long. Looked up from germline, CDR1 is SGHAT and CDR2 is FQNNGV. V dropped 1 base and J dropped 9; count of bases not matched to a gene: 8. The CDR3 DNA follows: TGTGCCAGCAGCTTAGGGTTGCGGGGGGGACAAACGCAGTATTTT. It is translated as CASSLGLRGGQTQYF.

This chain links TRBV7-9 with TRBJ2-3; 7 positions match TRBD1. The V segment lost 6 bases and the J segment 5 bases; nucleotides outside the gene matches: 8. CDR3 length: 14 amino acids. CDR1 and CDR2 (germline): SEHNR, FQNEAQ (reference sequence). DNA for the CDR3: TGTGCCAGCAGTTACAAGGGGGCGGGAGATACGCAGTATTTT. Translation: CASSYKGAGDTQYF.

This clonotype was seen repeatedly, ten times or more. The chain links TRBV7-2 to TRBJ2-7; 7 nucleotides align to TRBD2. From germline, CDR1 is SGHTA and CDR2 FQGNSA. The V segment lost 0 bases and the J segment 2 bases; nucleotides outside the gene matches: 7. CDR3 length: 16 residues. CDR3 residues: CASSLAASGLPYEQYF. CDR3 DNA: TGTGCCAGCAGCTTAGCTGCTAGCGGTCTCCCCTACGAGCAGTACTTC.

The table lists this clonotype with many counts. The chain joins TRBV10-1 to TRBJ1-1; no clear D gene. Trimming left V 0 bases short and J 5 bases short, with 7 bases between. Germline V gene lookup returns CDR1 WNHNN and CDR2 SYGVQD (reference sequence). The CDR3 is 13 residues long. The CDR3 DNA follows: TGCGCCAGCAGTGAGTCCATGGATACTGAAGCTTTCTTT. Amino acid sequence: CASSESMDTEAFF.

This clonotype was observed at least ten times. In nucleotides, the CDR3 is TGCGCCAGCAGCCTGGAACCTAGCGGGGGGGACTACGAGCAGTACTTC. Encoded protein: CASSLEPSGGDYEQYF. This chain links TRBV5-1 with TRBJ2-7; 12 bases are a match to TRBD2. The CDR3 consists of 16 residues. From germline, CDR1 is SGHRS and CDR2 YFSETQ. The J segment lost 3 bases and the V segment lost 4 bases, leaving 8 bases of the junction unmatched.

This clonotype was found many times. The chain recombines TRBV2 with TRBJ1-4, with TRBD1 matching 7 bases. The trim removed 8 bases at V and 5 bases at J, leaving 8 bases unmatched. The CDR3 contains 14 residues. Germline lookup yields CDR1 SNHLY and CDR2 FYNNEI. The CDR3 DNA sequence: TGTGCCAGCGCCGGGGGGACAGAGAATGAAAAACTGTTTTTT. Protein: CASAGGTENEKLFF.

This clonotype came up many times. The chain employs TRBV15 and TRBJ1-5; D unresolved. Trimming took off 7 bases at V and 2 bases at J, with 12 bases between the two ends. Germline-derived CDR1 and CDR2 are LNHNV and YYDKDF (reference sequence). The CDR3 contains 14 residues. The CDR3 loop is CATNGPRGNQPQHF. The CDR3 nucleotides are TGTGCCACCAACGGGCCGAGAGGCAATCAGCCCCAGCATTTT.

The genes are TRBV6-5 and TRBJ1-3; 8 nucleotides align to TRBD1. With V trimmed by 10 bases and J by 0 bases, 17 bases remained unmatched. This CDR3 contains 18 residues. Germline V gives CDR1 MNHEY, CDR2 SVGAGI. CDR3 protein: CAIMFRTGKSYSGNTIYF. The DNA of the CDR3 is TGTGCCATCATGTTCAGGACAGGGAAGTCCTACTCTGGAAACACCATATATTTT.